Below are 4 T cell receptor beta chains sequenced from a single sample in a study of Tregs in tolerant kidney transplant recipients. Assay used: immunoSEQ multiplex PCR; TCRdb lists only in-frame clones, some missing. Its table records about 52,000 clones. The sequenced sample was CD4+ T cells from blood, obtained before the transplant. The receptors were gathered from a human donor who received a combined kidney and bone marrow transplant.

As to this clone: The CDR3 end is not reached by the read, which stops 3 residues before it; the germline J gene fills it in. The V and J genes are TRBV30 and TRBJ2-3, with D unclear. Germline V gives CDR1 GTSNPN, CDR2 SVGIG (reference sequence). The CDR3 has 11 residues. V was shortened by 0 bases and J by 6 bases, with 4 bases between the two germline ends. This CDR3 reads CAWSVRDTQYF. The DNA read from the CDR3 is TGTGCCTGGAGTGTACGGGATACG.

To note about this clone: The read ends 3 residues before the CDR3 terminus; that terminus is restored from the germline J gene. V usage is TRBV18 and J usage is TRBJ1-1; D uncertain. CDR1 is KGHSH and CDR2 is LQKENI in the germline V gene. Trimming removed 0 bases at V and 4 bases at J, with 9 bases between. This CDR3 comprises 14 residues. The CDR3 bases that were read are TGTGCCAGCTCACCACCGCAGGCGAGCACTGAA. The encoded protein is CASSPPQASTE. The whole CDR3 reads CASSPPQASTEAFF.

Concerning this clone itself: The read terminates 3 residues ahead of where the CDR3 ends, so the germline J gene completes it. This chain joins TRBV2 and TRBJ2-2, with 7 bases that match TRBD2. CDR3 size: 16 residues. The J segment lost 6 bases and the V segment lost 5 bases, leaving 12 bases of the junction unmatched. CDR1 is SNHLY and CDR2 is FYNNEI in the germline V gene. CDR3 in amino acids: CASSPTHGGKSGELFF. Incomplete CDR3 DNA: TGTGCCAGCAGTCCCACCCACGGGGGGAAGTCCGGGGAG. Full variable domain (missing parts from reference TRBV2 and TRBJ2-2): EPEVTQTPSHQVTQMGQEVILRCVPISNHLYFYWYRQILGQKVEFLVSFYNNEISEKSEIFDDQFSVERPDGSNFTLKIRSTKLEDSAMYFCASSPTHGGKSGELFFGEGSRLTVL.

The chain's CDR3 is CASSAMGQMNTEAFF. CDR3 DNA, as far as it was read: TGTGCCAGCAGTGCTATGGGACAGATGAACACTGAA. The rearrangement joins TRBV6-1 to TRBJ1-1; 7 bases fit TRBD1. The sequenced fragment ends 3 residues before the CDR3 boundary, so the rest is inferred from the germline J gene. V was pared by 4 bases and J by 0 bases, with 5 bases of the junction left unmatched. CDR3 length: 15 residues. Germline CDR1 and CDR2: MNHNS and SASEGT.